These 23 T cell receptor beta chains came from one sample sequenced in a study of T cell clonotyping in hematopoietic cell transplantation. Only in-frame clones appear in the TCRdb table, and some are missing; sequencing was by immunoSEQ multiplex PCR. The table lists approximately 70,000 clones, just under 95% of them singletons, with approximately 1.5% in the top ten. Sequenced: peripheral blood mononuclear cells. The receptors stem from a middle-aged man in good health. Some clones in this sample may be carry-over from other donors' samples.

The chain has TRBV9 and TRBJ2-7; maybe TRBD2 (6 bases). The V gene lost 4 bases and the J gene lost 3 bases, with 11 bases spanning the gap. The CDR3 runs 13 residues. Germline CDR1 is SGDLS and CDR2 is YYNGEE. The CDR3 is CASSLGGDYEQYF. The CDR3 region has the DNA TGTGCCAGCAGCCTCGGAGGGGACTACGAGCAGTACTTC.

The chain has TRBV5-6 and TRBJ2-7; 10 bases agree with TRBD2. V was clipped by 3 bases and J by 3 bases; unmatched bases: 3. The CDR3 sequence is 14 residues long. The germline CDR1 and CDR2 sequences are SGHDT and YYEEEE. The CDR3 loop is CASSWLAGGYEQYF. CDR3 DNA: TGTGCCAGCAGCTGGTTAGCGGGGGGCTACGAGCAGTACTTC.

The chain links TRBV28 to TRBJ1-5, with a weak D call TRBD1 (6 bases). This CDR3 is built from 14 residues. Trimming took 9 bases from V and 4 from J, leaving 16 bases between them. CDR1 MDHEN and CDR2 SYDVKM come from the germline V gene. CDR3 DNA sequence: TGTGCCAGTTCCGGACAGACCTATAATCAGCCCCAGCATTTT. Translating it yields CASSGQTYNQPQHF. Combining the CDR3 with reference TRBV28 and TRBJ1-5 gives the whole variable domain DVKVTQSSRYLVKRTGEKVFLECVQDMDHENMFWYRQDPGLGLRLIYFSYDVKMKEKGDIPEGYSVSREKKERFSLILESASTNQTSMYLCASSGQTYNQPQHFGDGTRLSIL.

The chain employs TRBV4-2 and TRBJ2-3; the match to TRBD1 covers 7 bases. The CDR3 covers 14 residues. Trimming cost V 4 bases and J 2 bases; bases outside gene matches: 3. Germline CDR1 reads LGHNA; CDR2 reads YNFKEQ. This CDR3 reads CASSPGQNTDTQYF. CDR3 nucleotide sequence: TGTGCCAGCAGCCCGGGACAGAACACAGATACGCAGTATTTT.

The CDR3 loop reads CASSSGSGRNPYNEQFF. CDR3 nucleotide sequence: TGTGCCAGCAGCTCAGGTAGCGGGAGGAATCCCTACAATGAGCAGTTCTTC. The genes are TRBV5-4 and TRBJ2-1; 10 bases match TRBD2. This CDR3 is built from 17 residues. Germline V CDR1 and CDR2: SGHNT, YYREEE (reference sequence). The junction had 8 bases not matched to a gene; V was cut back by 3 bases and J by 2 bases.

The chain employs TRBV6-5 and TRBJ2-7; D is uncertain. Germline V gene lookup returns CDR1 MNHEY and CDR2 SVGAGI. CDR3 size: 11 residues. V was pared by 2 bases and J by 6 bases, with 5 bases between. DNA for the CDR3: TGTGCCAGCAGTTACCGAGGCGAGCAGTACTTC. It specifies CASSYRGEQYF.

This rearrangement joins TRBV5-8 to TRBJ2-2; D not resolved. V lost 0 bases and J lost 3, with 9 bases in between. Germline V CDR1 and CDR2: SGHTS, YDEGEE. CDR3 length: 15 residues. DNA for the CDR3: TGTGCCAGCAGCTTGGGAACTCCTTACACCGGGGAGCTGTTTTTT. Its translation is CASSLGTPYTGELFF. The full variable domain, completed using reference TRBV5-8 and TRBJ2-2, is EAGVTQSPTHLIKTRGQQATLRCSPISGHTSVYWYQQALGLGLQFLLWYDEGEERNRGNFPPRFSGRQFPNYSSELNVNALELEDSALYLCASSLGTPYTGELFFGEGSRLTVL.

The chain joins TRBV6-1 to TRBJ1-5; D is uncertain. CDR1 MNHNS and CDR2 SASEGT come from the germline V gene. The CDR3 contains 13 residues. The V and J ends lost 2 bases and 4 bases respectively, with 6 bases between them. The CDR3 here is CASSERVNQPQHF. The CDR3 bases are TGTGCCAGCAGTGAACGGGTTAATCAGCCCCAGCATTTT.

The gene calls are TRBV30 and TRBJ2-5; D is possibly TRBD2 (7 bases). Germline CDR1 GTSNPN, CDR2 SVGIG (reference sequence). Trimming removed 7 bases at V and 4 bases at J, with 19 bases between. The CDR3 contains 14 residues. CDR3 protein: CALLSGGAGETQYF. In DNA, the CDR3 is TGTGCCTTGCTTTCGGGGGGCGCCGGAGAGACCCAGTACTTC.

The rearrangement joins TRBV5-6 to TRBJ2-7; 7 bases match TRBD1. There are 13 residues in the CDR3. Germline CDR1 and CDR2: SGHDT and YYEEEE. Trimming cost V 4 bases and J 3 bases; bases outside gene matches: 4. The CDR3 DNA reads TGTGCCAGCAGCCTGGGACAGCTCTACGAGCAGTACTTC. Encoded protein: CASSLGQLYEQYF.

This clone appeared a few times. CDR3 region: CASSLEGGFSPYNEQFF. The CDR3 region has the DNA TGCGCCAGCAGCTTGGAGGGGGGGTTCTCCCCCTACAATGAGCAGTTCTTC. The V gene is TRBV5-1, the J gene TRBJ2-1; D may be TRBD2 (7 bases). V was trimmed by 0 bases and J by 2 bases, leaving 15 bases between them. This CDR3 has 17 amino acids. Germline loops: CDR1 SGHRS, CDR2 YFSETQ.

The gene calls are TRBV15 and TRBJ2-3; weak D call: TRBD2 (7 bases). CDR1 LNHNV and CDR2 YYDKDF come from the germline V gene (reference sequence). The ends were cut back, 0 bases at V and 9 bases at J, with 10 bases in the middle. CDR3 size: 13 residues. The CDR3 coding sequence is TGTGCCACCAGCAGAGATAGGGGGGGGACGCAGTATTTT. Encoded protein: CATSRDRGGTQYF. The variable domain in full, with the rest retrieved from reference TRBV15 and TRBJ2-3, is DAMVIQNPRYQVTQFGKPVTLSCSQTLNHNVMYWYQQKSSQAPKLLFHYYDKDFNNEADTPDNFQSRRPNTSFCFLDIRSPGLGDTAMYLCATSRDRGGTQYFGPGTRLTVL.

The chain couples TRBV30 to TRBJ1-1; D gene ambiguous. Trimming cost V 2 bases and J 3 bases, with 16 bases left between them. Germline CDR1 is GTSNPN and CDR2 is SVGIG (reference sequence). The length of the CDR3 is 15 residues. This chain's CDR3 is CAWSPPPFRDTEAFF. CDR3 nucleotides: TGTGCCTGGAGTCCACCCCCTTTTAGGGACACTGAAGCTTTCTTT.

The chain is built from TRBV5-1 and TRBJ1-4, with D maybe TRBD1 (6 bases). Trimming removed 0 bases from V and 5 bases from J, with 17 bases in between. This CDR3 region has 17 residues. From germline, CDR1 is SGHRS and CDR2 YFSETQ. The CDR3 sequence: CASSLDPITGLNEKLFF. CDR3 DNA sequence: TGCGCCAGCAGCTTGGATCCTATAACAGGGTTGAATGAAAAACTGTTTTTT.

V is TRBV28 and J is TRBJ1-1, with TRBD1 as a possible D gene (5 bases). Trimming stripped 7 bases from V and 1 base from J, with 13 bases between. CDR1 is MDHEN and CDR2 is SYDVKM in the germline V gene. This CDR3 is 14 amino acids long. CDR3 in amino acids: CASTTGTRNTEAFF. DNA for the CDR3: TGTGCCAGCACCACCGGGACCAGGAACACTGAAGCTTTCTTT. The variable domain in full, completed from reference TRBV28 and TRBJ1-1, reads DVKVTQSSRYLVKRTGEKVFLECVQDMDHENMFWYRQDPGLGLRLIYFSYDVKMKEKGDIPEGYSVSREKKERFSLILESASTNQTSMYLCASTTGTRNTEAFFGQGTRLTVV.

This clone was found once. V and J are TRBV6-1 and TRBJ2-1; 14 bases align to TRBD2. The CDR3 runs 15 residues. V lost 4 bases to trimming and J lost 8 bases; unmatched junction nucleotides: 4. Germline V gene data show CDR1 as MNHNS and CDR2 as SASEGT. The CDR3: CASSGGLAGAHEQFF. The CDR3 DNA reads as TGTGCCAGCAGTGGGGGACTAGCGGGAGCCCATGAGCAGTTCTTC.

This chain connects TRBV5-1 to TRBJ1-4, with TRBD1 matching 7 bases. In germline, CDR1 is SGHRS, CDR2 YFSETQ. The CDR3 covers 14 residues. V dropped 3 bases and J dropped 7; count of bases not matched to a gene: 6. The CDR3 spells CASSSDRVGEKLFF. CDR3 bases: TGCGCCAGCAGCTCTGACAGGGTCGGTGAAAAACTGTTTTTT.

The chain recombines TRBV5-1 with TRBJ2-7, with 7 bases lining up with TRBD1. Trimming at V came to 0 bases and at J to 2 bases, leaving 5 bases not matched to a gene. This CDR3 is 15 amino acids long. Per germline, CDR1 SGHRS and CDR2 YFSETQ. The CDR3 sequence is CASSLGDSITYEQYF. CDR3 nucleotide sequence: TGCGCCAGCAGCTTGGGGGACAGTATAACCTACGAGCAGTACTTC.

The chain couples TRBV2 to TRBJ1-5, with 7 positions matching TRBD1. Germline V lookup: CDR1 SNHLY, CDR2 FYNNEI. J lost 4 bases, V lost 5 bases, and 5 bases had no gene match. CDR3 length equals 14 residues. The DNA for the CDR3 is TGTGCCAGCAGTACCGGGACAGAGAATCAGCCCCAGCATTTT. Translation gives CASSTGTENQPQHF.

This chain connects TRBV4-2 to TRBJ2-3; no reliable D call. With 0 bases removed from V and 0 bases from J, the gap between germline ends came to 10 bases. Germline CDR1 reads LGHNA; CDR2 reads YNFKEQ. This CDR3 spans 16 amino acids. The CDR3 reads CASSQDRLESTDTQYF. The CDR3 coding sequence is TGTGCCAGCAGCCAAGATAGGCTAGAGAGCACAGATACGCAGTATTTT.

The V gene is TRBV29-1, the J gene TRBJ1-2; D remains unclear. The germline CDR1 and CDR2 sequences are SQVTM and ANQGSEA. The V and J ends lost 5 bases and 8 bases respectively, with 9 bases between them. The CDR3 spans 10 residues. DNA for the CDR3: TGCAGCGTTACAAACGGAGGCTACACCTTC. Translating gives CSVTNGGYTF.

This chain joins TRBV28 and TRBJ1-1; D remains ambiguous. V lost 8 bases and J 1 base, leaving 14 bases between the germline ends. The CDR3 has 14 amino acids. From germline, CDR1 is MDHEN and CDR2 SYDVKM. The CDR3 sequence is CASSSPGENTEAFF. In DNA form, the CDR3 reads TGTGCCAGCTCCTCCCCTGGGGAGAACACTGAAGCTTTCTTT.

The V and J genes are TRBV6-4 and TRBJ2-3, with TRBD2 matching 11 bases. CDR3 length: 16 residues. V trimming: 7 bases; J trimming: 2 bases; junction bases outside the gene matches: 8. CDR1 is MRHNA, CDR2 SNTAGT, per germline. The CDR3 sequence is CASMKLAGETTDTQYF. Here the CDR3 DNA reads TGTGCCAGCATGAAACTAGCGGGGGAAACCACAGATACGCAGTATTTT.